The 16 T cell receptor beta chains given below trace back to one sample, sequenced in a study of control samples from healthy donors and cancer patients. Profiling relied on immunoSEQ multiplex PCR, and the TCRdb table lists in-frame clones only, not all of them. Of some 95,000 clones detected, 79% appear once; the ten largest clones hold under 12%. Sequencing was performed on blood. The receptors were gathered from a woman in her twenties or thirties in good health.

A few counts support this clone. The chain uses TRBV6-5 and TRBJ1-3; 9 bases are a match to TRBD1. The CDR3 has 16 residues. Germline V gene sequence: CDR1 MNHEY, CDR2 SVGAGI. The trim removed 4 bases at V and 4 bases at J, leaving 8 bases unmatched. The CDR3 DNA is TGTGCCAGCAGTTCCCCCGGACAGGGGAAAGGAAACACCATATATTTT. Protein sequence: CASSSPGQGKGNTIYF.

The CDR3 DNA reads as TGTGCCAGCAGTTTTACAGGGATCGGAAACACCATATATTTT. Its translation: CASSFTGIGNTIYF. The chain has TRBV6-5 and TRBJ1-3; D is possibly TRBD1 (6 bases). CDR3 length: 14 amino acids. Trimming left V 4 bases short and J 4 bases short, with 11 bases between. The V gene's germline CDR1 is MNHEY and CDR2 SVGAGI.

The chain has TRBV25-1 and TRBJ2-6; D unresolved. Trimming pared 11 bases from V and 4 bases from J, leaving 9 bases between. Germline CDR1 MGHDK, CDR2 SYGVNS. This CDR3 is built from 12 residues. The CDR3 sequence is CARREGANVLTF. CDR3 nucleotides: TGTGCCCGCCGCGAAGGGGCCAACGTCCTGACTTTC. The full variable domain, rest sourced from reference TRBV25-1 and TRBJ2-6, is EADIYQTPRYLVIGTGKKITLECSQTMGHDKMYWYQQDPGMELHLIHYSYGVNSTEKGDLSSESTVSRIRTEHFPLTLESARPSHTSQYLCARREGANVLTFGAGSRLTVL.

The chain links TRBV3-1 (or the pseudogene TRBV3-2) to TRBJ1-3; 10 bases align to TRBD1. Germline lookup yields CDR1 LGHDT and CDR2 YNNKEL (reference sequence). V trimming: 5 bases; J trimming: 4 bases; junction bases outside the gene matches: 11. The CDR3 totals 17 residues. The CDR3 protein is CASSSGQGFLGGNTIYF. CDR3 nucleotide sequence: TGTGCCAGCAGCTCGGGACAGGGGTTCCTCGGCGGAAACACCATATATTTT.

CDR3 DNA: TGTGCCAGCAGCCAAGAGGCCAGAAGAATCACTGAAGCTTTCTTT. Translation gives CASSQEARRITEAFF. The V gene is TRBV16, the J gene TRBJ1-1; no clear D gene. This CDR3 spans 15 amino acids. V was cut by 2 bases and J by 4 bases, with 14 bases left in between. Germline CDR1 and CDR2: KGHSY and FQNENV.

This clone was seen just once. The rearrangement joins TRBV6-5 to TRBJ2-3; the D gene is possibly TRBD2 (6 bases). The CDR3 sequence is 14 residues long. Trimming removed 4 bases at V and 5 bases at J, with 13 bases between. CDR1 is MNHEY, CDR2 SVGAGI, per germline. The CDR3 DNA sequence: TGTGCCAGCAGTTTGGACTACTCAAGAGATACGCAGTATTTT. This sequence encodes CASSLDYSRDTQYF.

This chain connects TRBV7-2 to TRBJ1-1, with TRBD1 as a possible D gene (6 bases). V was clipped by 3 bases and J by 0 bases, with 17 bases between them. Germline V gene lookup returns CDR1 SGHTA and CDR2 FQGNSA. The CDR3 length is 17 residues. DNA for the CDR3: TGTGCCAGCAGCTTTAGTCGACCGGGGGGCATGAACACTGAAGCTTTCTTT. Protein: CASSFSRPGGMNTEAFF. The full variable domain, completed using reference TRBV7-2 and TRBJ1-1, is GAGVSQSPSNKVTEKGKDVELRCDPISGHTALYWYRQSLGQGLEFLIYFQGNSAPDKSGLPSDRFSAERTGGSVSTLTIQRTQQEDSAVYLCASSFSRPGGMNTEAFFGQGTRLTVV.

The chain joins TRBV6-6 to TRBJ2-3, with D maybe TRBD1 (6 bases). CDR1 and CDR2 (germline): MNHNY, SVGAGI (reference sequence). With 6 bases removed from V and 1 base from J, the gap between germline ends came to 11 bases. This CDR3 has 14 amino acids. The CDR3 bases are TGTGCCAGCAGGAATTACAGGGGCACAGATACGCAGTATTTT. It yields the protein CASRNYRGTDTQYF.

This clone has only a few counts. The chain carries TRBV16 and TRBJ1-2; D possibly corresponds to TRBD1 (6 bases). CDR3 length: 14 amino acids. The ends were cut back, 3 bases at V and 8 bases at J, with 16 bases in the middle. Germline CDR1 and CDR2: KGHSY and FQNENV. The CDR3 sequence: CASSHYREMGGYTF. DNA for the CDR3: TGTGCCAGCAGCCACTACAGGGAGATGGGGGGCTACACCTTC.

The J gene is TRBJ2-1, the V gene TRBV15; 10 bases agree with TRBD2. This CDR3 has 14 residues. The germline CDR1 and CDR2 sequences are LNHNV and YYDKDF (reference sequence). V shed 6 bases, J shed 5 bases, and the junction held 4 bases outside the gene matches. CDR3 nucleotide sequence: TGTGCCACCAGAGGACTAGCGGAAAACAATGAGCAGTTCTTC. Its protein is CATRGLAENNEQFF. The variable domain in full, completed from reference TRBV15 and TRBJ2-1, reads DAMVIQNPRYQVTQFGKPVTLSCSQTLNHNVMYWYQQKSSQAPKLLFHYYDKDFNNEADTPDNFQSRRPNTSFCFLDIRSPGLGDTAMYLCATRGLAENNEQFFGPGTRLTVL.

V gene TRBV2 combines with J gene TRBJ1-1; TRBD1 is a possible D gene (6 bases). The CDR3 sequence is 12 residues long. The V end lost 8 bases, the J end lost 4 bases, and 11 bases lay between the germline ends. The germline gives CDR1 SNHLY, CDR2 FYNNEI. CDR3 sequence (DNA): TGTGCCAGCGGGGGGCGCGGCACTGAAGCTTTCTTT. This sequence encodes CASGGRGTEAFF.

This chain connects TRBV2 to TRBJ1-3, with TRBD1 matching 7 bases. The CDR3 has 17 residues. Germline CDR1 is SNHLY and CDR2 is FYNNEI. J was trimmed by 0 bases and V by 2 bases; bases with no gene match: 7. The CDR3 here is CASSERGRGSSGNTIYF. CDR3 DNA sequence: TGTGCCAGCAGTGAAAGGGGGCGAGGTTCCTCTGGAAACACCATATATTTT.

The chain links TRBV5-1 to TRBJ2-1, with D perhaps matching TRBD2 (6 bases). The CDR3 has 13 amino acids. Deletions cut 5 bases from V and 6 bases from J, with 12 bases between. Looked up from germline, CDR1 is SGHRS and CDR2 is YFSETQ. The CDR3 nucleotides are TGCGCCAGCAGGATGGGGGGTAGCAATGAGCAGTTCTTC. Translation gives CASRMGGSNEQFF.

The chain has TRBV6-6 and TRBJ2-5, with TRBD1 matching over 10 bases. V gave up 4 bases and J gave up 4 bases; unmatched junction bases: 6. The CDR3 spans 15 residues. In germline, CDR1 is MNHNY, CDR2 SVGAGI (reference sequence). CDR3 sequence (DNA): TGTGCCAGCAGTTCCGGGACAGGGGATGGAGAGACCCAGTACTTC. Its translation: CASSSGTGDGETQYF.

CDR3 bases: TGTGCCAGCAGCCTGGACGGGGGTAGCAATCAGCCCCAGCATTTT. It encodes CASSLDGGSNQPQHF. The J gene is TRBJ1-5, the V gene TRBV5-6, with a weak D call TRBD1 (5 bases). The germline gives CDR1 SGHDT, CDR2 YYEEEE. There are 15 residues in the CDR3. The V and J ends lost 4 bases and 0 bases respectively, with 11 bases between them.

The chain joins TRBV10-1 to TRBJ2-7, with no clear D. V shed 10 bases and J shed 7 bases, with 14 bases lying between them. This CDR3 has 11 amino acids. Germline V gene lookup returns CDR1 WNHNN and CDR2 SYGVQD (reference sequence). The CDR3 is CANAPPGEQYF. The DNA of the CDR3 is TGCGCCAACGCCCCCCCTGGGGAGCAGTACTTC.